The source of this T cell receptor (beta chain) is a study of HIV-infected patients and healthy controls (dated by TCRdb to between 2014 and 2016). Some background on the complete study: Although they stayed below normal ranges, CD4 counts in about 90% of the 16 patients rose modestly but significantly after three months of therapy. Patients exhibited no overall T-cell lymphocytopenia, and total CDR3 counts per chain were not significantly different from those of controls. The study tested whether deep TCR repertoire sequencing of HIV patients' small blood samples could capture immune perturbation and reconstitution. Viral load became undetectable in about 65% of the 16 patients by the second bleed and in all patients after a further year of therapy. CD8 counts did not change consistently during early therapy, while the CD4:CD8 ratio increased slightly. Study-level results and caveats: Size-matched repertoire data did not replicate the apparent post-therapy recovery of the Gini index in HIV-infected patients. Roughly threefold more distinct CDR3s and higher Shannon diversity were observed in healthy control repertoires than in untreated HIV+ repertoires. The use of whole blood limited sequencing depth and precluded separation of the dynamics of distinct T-cell subpopulations. HLA typing of donors was not performed in the study. Slight age and sex profile differences between the study cohorts did not explain the observed diversity differences. The pairing of alpha and beta chains was not determined in the samples. Compared with controls, HIV-infected patients showed significantly different mean usage of eight alpha and eight beta V genes. A major limit on how widely the findings apply, in the view of the authors, was that only sixteen HIV-infected individuals were processed. Most CMV-associated CDR3s became more frequent during therapy, although their change was not significant, whereas HIV-associated CDR3s showed a significant decrease in frequency. Alpha-chain CDR3s from MAIT cells appeared at high frequency in healthy controls but were severely depleted in HIV+ repertoires. Rare events from HIV-infected data received too much weight under size-matching, and comparisons were complicated by unequal numbers of distinct sequences between patients and controls. Significantly higher mean Gini indices were seen in HIV-infected repertoires than in controls, possibly reflecting oligoclonality. Treated samples reflected only 2 to 3 months of therapy, arguably too short to observe immune reconstitution given low adult thymic output. By Jaccard index and by the count of highly shared sequences, healthy controls shared more CDR3s between individuals than HIV+ patients did.

There are 15 amino acids in the CDR3, from cysteine to phenylalanine inclusive. CDR3 DNA only is kept here, 45 bases in frame from base 1. CDR1 SGHRS and CDR2 YFSETQ are derived from the germline V gene. V has 3 bases trimmed and J has 6 bases trimmed; junction bases matching no gene number 8. 400 to 550 ng RNA was reverse transcribed with SuperScript III using primers against the alpha and beta constant regions. Separate alpha and beta chain libraries were generated by chain-specific third strand synthesis with multiplexing indices. The protocol used a single primer pair to amplify all rearrangements within a chain, which avoided primer bias, and attached molecular barcodes to each cDNA molecule. Purified cDNA was ligated with T4 RNA Ligase 1 onto a 5' RACE adapter bearing a random hexamer and the SP2 sequencing primer site. Second strand synthesis was primed from the SP2 site with Phusion polymerase, using slow temperature ramps to favor optimal annealing. The 12-nucleotide barcode on each molecule comprised two random hexamer sequences, both introduced before amplification and concatenated. A short first PCR added P5 and P7 adapter elements plus a second index, followed by a 23-cycle amplification PCR with P5s and P7 primers. Libraries received roughly 26 PCR cycles in total, were quantified on a Qubit, sized on a Bioanalyzer, and diluted to roughly 3.6 nM. The normalized libraries were sequenced on an Illumina MiSeq using 2 x 250 paired-end kits. Into around 9.5 ul Tris-Cl, the reverse transcription reactions were eluted following cleanup on MinElute columns. Adapter ligations ran for around 25 hours at 16 degrees C and were afterwards cleaned with AMPure XP beads at a 1:1 ratio. In the original analysis: Demultiplexed FASTQ files were processed with a modified Decombinator that output V, J, insert and barcode information. Any sequence that shared a barcode yet differed from the dominant sequence was discarded as an error, and the number of original cDNA molecules was estimated by counting barcodes clustered at Levenshtein distance 3. The R packages ineq, vegan, igraph and RCytoscape were used for downstream analyses, together with IMGT nomenclature and CDR3 definitions. The authors computed V gene usage over distinct sequences and counted each TCR a single time to avoid skew from clonal expansion. Unique CDR3 amino acid sequences within a donor were connected in similarity networks whenever two sequences differed by a single Levenshtein edit. Published HIV-specific CDR3s (roughly 90 alpha, 600 to 800 beta) and CMV-specific CDR3s (roughly 13 alpha, a few hundred beta) were assembled and queried against the repertoires. It was shown by random subsampling to size-matched repertoires that the decreased diversity of patients was not caused by their lower sequence numbers. TCRdb reran the public reads through fastp at Q25 and MiXCR, keeping productive beta chains. Identical CDR3 protein sequences are pooled into one entry, listed with their most common genes and DNA. The V and J calls and clone size come from TCRdb's table, not from the authors' own analysis. The sample table lists a few thousand distinct CDR3 sequences, about 15% of them with a count of one. 15% to 25% of the sample is taken by the ten largest.

Of note for this clonotype: It lacks a known antigen. Nothing much larger sits one base from this clone, and base qualities are not available.

Follow-up blood from HIV-infected patients was collected roughly three months, about 14 weeks, after antiretroviral therapy began. Whole blood was used without fractionating the cells, so the repertoire represented all peripheral T cells without sorting. For RNA extraction, 2.5 to 3 ml of peripheral blood was drawn into Tempus tubes. Patients were deemed ineligible for enrollment if they had febrile or AIDS-related illness, tumors, hepatitis B or C coinfection, immunomodulatory therapy, recent vaccination or treatment interruptions. Residual genomic DNA was removed with the TURBO-DNase kit and globin mRNA was depleted with GLOBINclear.

The receptor's source is an adult with HIV infection. The chain uses TRBV5-1 and TRBJ2-1; 8 central nucleotides agree with TRBD2. The specimen was blood, collected during antiretroviral therapy. The CDR3 region has the sequence CASSSTGTSTNEQFF. The nucleotide sequence reads TGCGCCAGCAGCTCGACCGGGACTAGTACCAATGAGCAGTTCTTC.